A single sample gave rise to the 29 T cell receptor beta chains below, sequenced in a study of monozygotic twins with inflammatory bowel disease. TCRdb derives one entry per CDR3 protein from the 5' RACE reads, leaving out DNA. The sample includes tens of thousands of distinct CDR3 sequences. Sequenced sample: blood. Source of these receptors: a human donor with ulcerative colitis or Crohn's disease, or a healthy co-twin of an affected twin (not recorded which).

V is TRBV25-1 and J is TRBJ2-7; TCRdb reports TRBD1, a call that lacks DNA to check it against. Germline V gene lookup returns CDR1 MGHDK and CDR2 SYGVNS. There are 15 residues in the CDR3. The CDR3 sequence is CASSAPGTGGFEQYF.

V and J are TRBV6-1 and TRBJ1-3. CDR3 length: 16 amino acids. CDR1 and CDR2 (germline): MNHNS, SASEGT. Here the CDR3 reads CASSPGFTSSGNTIYF.

V gene TRBV20-1 combines with J gene TRBJ1-2; TCRdb reports TRBD1, a call that lacks DNA to check it against. The CDR3 totals 13 residues. From germline, CDR1 is DFQATT and CDR2 SNEGSKA (reference sequence). CDR3: CSASTGNGGGYTF.

The CDR3 reads CSVDTNRLGYTF. This sequence joins TRBV29-1 and TRBJ1-2. The CDR3 totals 12 residues. Germline V gene lookup returns CDR1 SQVTM and CDR2 ANQGSEA.

The V call is TRBV7-8, the J call TRBJ1-1; the TCRdb D gene call, TRBD1, has no DNA to confirm it. Looked up from germline, CDR1 is SGHVS and CDR2 is FQNEAQ. The CDR3 has 13 residues. CDR3 in amino acids: CASSLEKTGEAFF.

The V gene is TRBV5-1, the J gene TRBJ1-1. Looked up from germline, CDR1 is SGHRS and CDR2 is YFSETQ. The CDR3 covers 16 residues. The CDR3 protein is CASSFGWGPRNTEAFF. Full variable domain (remainder filled in from reference TRBV5-1 and TRBJ1-1): KAGVTQTPRYLIKTRGQQVTLSCSPISGHRSVSWYQQTPGQGLQFLFEYFSETQRNKGNFPGRFSGRQFSNSRSEMNVSTLELGDSALYLCASSFGWGPRNTEAFFGQGTRLTVV.

The chain combines TRBV15 with TRBJ2-6. Germline values: CDR1 LNHNV, CDR2 YYDKDF (reference sequence). The CDR3 is 15 residues long. Here the CDR3 reads CATSVDSSGANVLTF.

The rearrangement joins TRBV20-1 to TRBJ2-7; the TCRdb D gene call, TRBD1, has no DNA to confirm it. The CDR3 is 16 residues long. Per the germline V gene, CDR1 is DFQATT and CDR2 is SNEGSKA (reference sequence). CDR3 residues: CSARAWGTGLSYEQYF.

The rearrangement joins TRBV3-1 to TRBJ1-1; the TCRdb call, TRBD1, lacks DNA for checking. Looked up from germline, CDR1 is LGHDT and CDR2 is YNNKEL (reference sequence). The CDR3 is 14 residues long. CDR3 amino acids: CASSPPGTGREAFF.

V gene TRBV7-9 combines with J gene TRBJ2-7; TCRdb calls TRBD1, which cannot be checked without DNA. The length of the CDR3 is 12 residues. Germline V gene lookup returns CDR1 SEHNR and CDR2 FQNEAQ (reference sequence). This CDR3 reads CASSWDIYEQYF.

The rearrangement links TRBV3-1 to TRBJ2-2; TCRdb proposes TRBD1, but this gene call is untestable without DNA. CDR3 length equals 15 residues. In germline, CDR1 is LGHDT, CDR2 YNNKEL (reference sequence). This CDR3 is CASRTGTGDTGELFF.

The chain employs TRBV11-1 and TRBJ2-1; the D call from TCRdb, TRBD2, cannot be confirmed without DNA. Germline-derived CDR1 and CDR2 are SGHAT and FQDESV (reference sequence). The CDR3 is 18 residues long. The CDR3 spells CASSLFTVRQRSYNEQFF. Full variable domain (rest looked up from reference TRBV11-1 and TRBJ2-1): EAEVAQSPRYKITEKSQAVAFWCDPISGHATLYWYRQILGQGPELLVQFQDESVVDDSQLPKDRFSAERLKGVDSTLKIQPAELGDSAMYLCASSLFTVRQRSYNEQFFGPGTRLTVL.

The rearrangement uses TRBV20-1 and TRBJ1-4; TCRdb outputs TRBD1, but without DNA this stays unchecked. Germline CDR1 and CDR2: DFQATT and SNEGSKA (reference sequence). There are 13 residues in the CDR3. The CDR3 here is CSAPGEGAEKLFF.

The chain has TRBV29-1 and TRBJ2-1; there is no DNA to check the TCRdb D call of TRBD1. The CDR3 covers 14 residues. The germline CDR1 and CDR2 sequences are SQVTM and ANQGSEA. The CDR3 loop is CSVARSTGGNEQFF.

The genes are TRBV2 and TRBJ2-1; there is no DNA to check the TCRdb D call of TRBD2. This CDR3 contains 15 residues. CDR1 and CDR2 (germline): SNHLY, FYNNEI. The CDR3 reads CARRGGGGSYNEQFF. The whole variable domain, filled in from reference TRBV2 and TRBJ2-1, reads EPEVTQTPSHQVTQMGQEVILRCVPISNHLYFYWYRQILGQKVEFLVSFYNNEISEKSEIFDDQFSVERPDGSNFTLKIRSTKLEDSAMYFCARRGGGGSYNEQFFGPGTRLTVL.

V gene TRBV6-1 combines with J gene TRBJ1-1; the D gene TCRdb calls, TRBD1, cannot be checked with no DNA. The CDR3 consists of 15 residues. In germline, CDR1 is MNHNS, CDR2 SASEGT. This CDR3 is CASSEVGQGRTEAFF.

V usage is TRBV12-3 or TRBV12-4 and J usage is TRBJ1-1. This CDR3 has 14 amino acids. CDR3 sequence reads: CASSFAGMNTEAFF.

The CDR3 is CSARGGRGGTEAFF. V is TRBV20-1 and J is TRBJ1-1; TCRdb designates TRBD1, a call that cannot be tested without DNA. The CDR3 consists of 14 residues. Germline V lookup: CDR1 DFQATT, CDR2 SNEGSKA (reference sequence).

This chain links TRBV7-2 with TRBJ1-1; TCRdb returns TRBD1, unconfirmable since there is no DNA. Germline V gene data show CDR1 as SGHTA and CDR2 as FQGNSA. The CDR3 runs to 14 residues. The CDR3 sequence: CASSLQGWGPEAFF.

The chain recombines TRBV5-1 with TRBJ2-5; TCRdb's assignment of TRBD2 cannot be checked, as there is no DNA. The V gene's germline CDR1 is SGHRS and CDR2 YFSETQ. CDR3 size: 17 residues. The CDR3 loop is CASSLSTSSGGQETQYF.

This chain links TRBV12-3 or TRBV12-4 with TRBJ2-2; with no DNA, the TCRdb D assignment of TRBD1 cannot be verified. The CDR3 loop spans 18 amino acids. The CDR3 sequence: CASSLWAGQGLDTGELFF.

CDR3 region: CASSLGPRTGMNTEAFF. The chain uses TRBV7-8 and TRBJ1-1; TCRdb's D call, TRBD1, is unchecked because there is no DNA. This CDR3 contains 17 residues. CDR1 and CDR2 (germline): SGHVS, FQNEAQ.

The chain joins TRBV20-1 to TRBJ1-5; TCRdb reports TRBD1, a call that lacks DNA to check it against. This CDR3 region has 13 residues. Germline loops: CDR1 DFQATT, CDR2 SNEGSKA (reference sequence). The CDR3 loop reads CSAIRQGPEPQHF.

This rearrangement joins TRBV7-2 to TRBJ2-2; TCRdb calls TRBD1, which cannot be checked without DNA. CDR3 length: 13 amino acids. Germline loops: CDR1 SGHTA, CDR2 FQGNSA. CDR3 loop: CASSLQGAGELFF.

This chain links TRBV7-2 with TRBJ1-1. The CDR3 consists of 12 residues. The germline gives CDR1 SGHTA, CDR2 FQGNSA. This CDR3 reads CASSLSVTEAFF.

The genes are TRBV4-2 and TRBJ2-7; TCRdb outputs TRBD1, but without DNA this stays unchecked. CDR3 length equals 16 residues. Germline CDR1 LGHNA, CDR2 YNFKEQ. CDR3 residues: CASSQGTGTGFDEQYF.

The chain recombines TRBV10-3 with TRBJ2-5; TCRdb selects TRBD2, and the lack of DNA leaves this call unchecked. In germline, CDR1 is ENHRY, CDR2 SYGVKD. The CDR3 sequence is 15 residues long. The CDR3 is CAISGVAGVQETQYF.

The chain has TRBV3-1 and TRBJ2-1; no DNA is available, so the TRBD1 call from TCRdb remains unchecked. This CDR3 contains 16 residues. Germline V lookup: CDR1 LGHDT, CDR2 YNNKEL (reference sequence). The CDR3 sequence: CASSQETGPPYNEQFF.

This chain joins TRBV27 and TRBJ1-6; TCRdb's D call, TRBD1, is unchecked because there is no DNA. Germline values: CDR1 MNHEY, CDR2 SMNVEV (reference sequence). This CDR3 region has 12 residues. The CDR3 sequence is CASSLSGGTLHF.